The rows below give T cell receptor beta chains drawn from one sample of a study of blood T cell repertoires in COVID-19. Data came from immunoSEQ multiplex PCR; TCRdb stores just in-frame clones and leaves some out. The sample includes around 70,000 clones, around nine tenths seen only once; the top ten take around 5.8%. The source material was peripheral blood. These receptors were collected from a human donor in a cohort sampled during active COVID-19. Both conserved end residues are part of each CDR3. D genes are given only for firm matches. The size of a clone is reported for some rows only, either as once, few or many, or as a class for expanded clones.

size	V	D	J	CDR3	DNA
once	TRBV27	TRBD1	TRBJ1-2	CASSRGQGLYGYTF	TGTGCCAGCAGCCGAGGACAGGGATTATATGGCTACACCTTC
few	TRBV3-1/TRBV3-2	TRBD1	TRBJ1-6	CASSARQGRGSPLHF	TGTGCCAGCAGCGCCCGACAGGGGCGAGGTTCACCCCTCCACTTT
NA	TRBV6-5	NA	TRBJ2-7	CASQFRGPYEQYF	TGTGCCAGCCAATTCAGGGGCCCCTACGAGCAGTACTTC
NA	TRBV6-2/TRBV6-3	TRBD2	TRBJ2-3	CASSRRTSGGSSSTDTQYF	TGTGCCAGCAGTAGAAGGACTAGCGGGGGGTCCTCTAGCACAGATACGCAGTATTTT
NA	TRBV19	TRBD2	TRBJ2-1	CASSYRLASWNEQFF	TGTGCCAGTAGCTATCGACTAGCGTCTTGGAATGAGCAGTTCTTC
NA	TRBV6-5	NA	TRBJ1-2	CASSYSEGTYGYTF	TGTGCCAGCAGTTACTCGGAGGGAACCTATGGCTACACCTTC
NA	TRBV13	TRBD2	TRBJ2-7	CASSLLASGYEQYF	TGTGCCAGCAGCTTATTGGCTAGCGGCTACGAGCAGTACTTC
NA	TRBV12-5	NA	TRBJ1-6	CASGLAPDTSPLHF	TGTGCTAGTGGTTTGGCCCCGGACACTTCACCCCTCCACTTT
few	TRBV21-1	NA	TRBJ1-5	CARGQNNQPQHF	TGTGCCAGAGGACAAAATAATCAGCCCCAGCATTTT
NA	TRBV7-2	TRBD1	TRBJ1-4	CASSRDRGPNEKLFF	TGTGCCAGCAGCCGGGACAGGGGGCCTAATGAAAAACTGTTTTTT
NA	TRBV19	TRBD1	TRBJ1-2	CASSIERRGLDYGYTF	TGTGCCAGTAGTATAGAAAGGAGGGGGCTGGACTATGGCTACACCTTC
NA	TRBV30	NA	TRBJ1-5	CAWKLGDNQPQHF	TGTGCCTGGAAACTAGGCGACAATCAGCCCCAGCATTTT
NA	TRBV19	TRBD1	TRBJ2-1	CASSIPTGGSEQFF	TGTGCCAGTAGTATCCCGACAGGGGGCAGTGAGCAGTTCTTC
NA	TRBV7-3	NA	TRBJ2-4	CASSSGDKNIQYF	TGTGCCAGCAGCTCGGGGGATAAAAACATTCAGTACTTC
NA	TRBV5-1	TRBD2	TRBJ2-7	CASSRGTSGLYEQYF	TGCGCCAGCAGCCGGGGGACTAGCGGACTCTACGAGCAGTACTTC
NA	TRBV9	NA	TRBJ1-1	CASSGAGTANTEAFF	TGTGCCAGCAGCGGGGCCGGGACTGCGAACACTGAAGCTTTCTTT
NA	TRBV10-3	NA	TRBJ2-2	CAISYDSYTGELFF	TGTGCCATCAGTTACGACAGCTACACCGGGGAGCTGTTTTTT
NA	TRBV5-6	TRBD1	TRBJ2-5	CASSNGDRQETQYF	TGTGCCAGCAGCAACGGGGACAGACAAGAGACCCAGTACTTC
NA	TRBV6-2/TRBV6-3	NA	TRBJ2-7	CASSVSGTFPYEQYF	TGTGCCAGCAGTGTCTCCGGGACTTTCCCCTACGAGCAGTACTTC
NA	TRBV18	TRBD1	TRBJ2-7	CASSPPGQGSYEQYF	TGTGCCAGCTCACCACCGGGACAGGGATCCTACGAGCAGTACTTC
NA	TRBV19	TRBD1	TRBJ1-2	CASSADRGRGYTF	TGTGCCAGTAGTGCAGACAGGGGTCGAGGCTACACCTTC
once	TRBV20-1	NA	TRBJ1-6	CSAHGGGSLHF	TGCAGTGCCCATGGGGGGGGTTCCCTCCACTTT
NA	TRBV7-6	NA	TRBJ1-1	CASSLTRTEDTEAFF	TGTGCCAGCAGCTTGACTCGGACGGAGGACACTGAAGCTTTCTTT
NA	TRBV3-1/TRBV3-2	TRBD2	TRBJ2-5	CASSQDLAASGQETQYF	TGTGCCAGCAGCCAAGATTTGGCGGCTAGCGGTCAAGAGACCCAGTACTTC
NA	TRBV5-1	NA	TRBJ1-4	CASSLQGYNEKLFF	TGCGCCAGCAGCTTACAGGGATATAATGAAAAACTGTTTTTT